This is a list of T cell receptor beta chains from one sample in a study of a mutant IDH1 vaccine in newly diagnosed glioma. Generated by immunoSEQ multiplex PCR, the TCRdb table keeps only in-frame clones and is missing some. The sample yields tens of thousands of clones, less than 90% seen once. Their antigen targets remain unknown. The sequences come from PBMCs, collected from a glioma patient whose treatment included an IDH1 peptide vaccine. The receptors shown here come from a man in his forties or fifties with glioma. The CDR3 runs from the conserved cysteine through the conserved F or W. A D gene is named only where the DNA matches it firmly. Rows may omit the clone size; those that give it use once, few, many or a size class.

cdr3_aa	cdr3_nt	v_call	j_call	d_call	clone_size
CASRWLAGVTGELFF	TGTGCCAGCCGGTGGCTAGCGGGAGTAACCGGGGAGCTGTTTTTT	TRBV2	TRBJ2-2	TRBD2	NA
CASSMYPRGNQPQHF	TGTGCCAGTAGTATGTATCCGAGAGGCAATCAGCCCCAGCATTTT	TRBV19	TRBJ1-5	NA	NA
CASSPLPVLAGDLAKNIQYF	TGTGCCAGCTCACCACTCCCAGTTTTAGCGGGAGATCTAGCCAAAAACATTCAGTACTTC	TRBV18	TRBJ2-4	TRBD2	NA
CASSRGLPSTDTQYF	TGTGCCAGCAGCCGAGGGCTTCCTAGCACAGATACGCAGTATTTT	TRBV7-9	TRBJ2-3	NA	NA
CASSYSGSNVGELFF	TGTGCCAGCAGTTACAGCGGGAGTAATGTCGGGGAGCTGTTTTTT	TRBV25-1	TRBJ2-2	TRBD2	once
CASSLGTVQETQYF	TGTGCCAGCAGCTTGGGCACGGTCCAAGAGACCCAGTACTTC	TRBV5-6	TRBJ2-5	NA	NA
CASSPQAGGPLGELFF	TGTGCCAGCAGCCCTCAAGCGGGAGGGCCGCTCGGGGAGCTGTTTTTT	TRBV7-3	TRBJ2-2	TRBD2	few
CASSQEPGLFSYEQYF	TGTGCCAGCAGCCAAGAACCGGGACTCTTCTCCTACGAGCAGTACTTC	TRBV4-2	TRBJ2-7	NA	NA
CASSLALGAVTGELFF	TGTGCCAGCAGCTTAGCGCTCGGAGCCGTCACCGGGGAGCTGTTTTTT	TRBV7-2	TRBJ2-2	NA	NA
CASSLANNYGYTF	TGCGCCAGCAGCTTGGCCAATAACTATGGCTACACCTTC	TRBV5-1	TRBJ1-2	NA	NA
CASSHGLRYEQYF	TGCGCCAGCAGCCATGGACTTCGCTACGAGCAGTACTTC	TRBV4-1	TRBJ2-7	NA	NA
CASSPPNRDNEKLFF	TGTGCCAGCTCACCACCTAACAGGGATAATGAAAAACTGTTTTTT	TRBV18	TRBJ1-4	NA	once
CASSFFGAGTDTQYF	TGTGCCAGCAGCTTTTTTGGGGCAGGGACAGATACGCAGTATTTT	TRBV7-2	TRBJ2-3	NA	NA
CASRSLYQETQYF	TGTGCCAGTAGGTCCTTGTACCAAGAGACCCAGTACTTC	TRBV19	TRBJ2-5	NA	NA
CASSSGFEQYF	TGTGCCAGCAGTTCCGGATTCGAGCAGTACTTC	TRBV27	TRBJ2-7	NA	NA
CASSSGGKLFF	TGTGCCAGCAGCTCAGGGGGAAAACTGTTTTTT	TRBV11-2	TRBJ1-4	TRBD1	once